This T cell receptor (beta chain) emerged from a study of vaccination and CD4 T cells after COVID-19. Study-level background: Participants were vaccinated with two doses, given as either BNT162b2 or mRNA-1273 vaccine.

This sample's treatment: approximately 11-day PBMC culture with coronavirus spike peptide pools or control peptides (ViraFEST assay). ViraFEST used peptide pools to expand antigen-specific T cells and subsequently sequenced their TCRs. There were positive PCR dates ranging from March to December 2020, all predating US Alpha, Beta and Delta variants. This clonotype was seen a few times. Its specificity is unknown. Oncomine TCR Beta short-read sequencing was applied to DNA from cultured CD4+ T cells. TCRdb itself ran the PCR reads through MiXCR, one entry per CDR3 protein. The sample consists of fewer than 10,000 distinct CDR3 sequences, around half of them appearing once. Overall study findings and caveats: The median proportion of reactive clones detected only post-vaccination in convalescent patients was approximately 90%.

The CDR3 has 15 amino acids. Germline CDR1 is DFQATT and CDR2 is SNEGSKA (reference sequence). Losses at the gene ends were 3 bases for V and 3 bases for J; bases not matched to a gene: 10. Sequencing was done on a sample of CD4+ T cells from blood, cultured in vitro. This TCR was sampled from a human donor who had recovered from COVID-19. J is TRBJ2-5 and V is TRBV20-1; 7 bases match TRBD2. The CDR3 coding sequence is TGCAGTGCTAGGCAACCTAGCGGAGGTGAAGAGACCCAGTACTTC. Its protein product is CSARQPSGGEETQYF.